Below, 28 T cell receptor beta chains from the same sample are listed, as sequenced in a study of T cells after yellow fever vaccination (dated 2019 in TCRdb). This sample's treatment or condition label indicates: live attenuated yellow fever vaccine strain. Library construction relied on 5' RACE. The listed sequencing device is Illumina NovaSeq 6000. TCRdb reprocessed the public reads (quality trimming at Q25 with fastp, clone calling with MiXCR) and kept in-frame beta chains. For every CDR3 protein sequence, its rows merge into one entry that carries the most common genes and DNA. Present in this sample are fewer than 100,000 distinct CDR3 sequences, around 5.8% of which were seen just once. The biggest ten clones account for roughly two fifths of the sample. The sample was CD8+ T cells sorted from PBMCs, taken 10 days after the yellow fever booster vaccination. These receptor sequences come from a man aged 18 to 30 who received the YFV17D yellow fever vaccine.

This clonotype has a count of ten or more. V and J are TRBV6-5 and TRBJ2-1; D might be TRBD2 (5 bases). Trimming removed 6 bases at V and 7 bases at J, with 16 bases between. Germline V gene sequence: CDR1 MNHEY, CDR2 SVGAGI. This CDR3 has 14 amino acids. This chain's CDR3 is CASRRPSPGNEQFF. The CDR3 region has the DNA TGTGCCAGCAGACGGCCCAGCCCGGGAAATGAGCAGTTCTTC.

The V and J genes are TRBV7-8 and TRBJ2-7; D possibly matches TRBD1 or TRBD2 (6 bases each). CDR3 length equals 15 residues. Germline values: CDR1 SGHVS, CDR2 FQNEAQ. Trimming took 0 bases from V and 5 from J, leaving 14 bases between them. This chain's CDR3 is CASSLAPPGANEQYV. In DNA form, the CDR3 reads TGTGCCAGCAGCTTAGCGCCTCCGGGGGCCAACGAGCAGTACGTC.

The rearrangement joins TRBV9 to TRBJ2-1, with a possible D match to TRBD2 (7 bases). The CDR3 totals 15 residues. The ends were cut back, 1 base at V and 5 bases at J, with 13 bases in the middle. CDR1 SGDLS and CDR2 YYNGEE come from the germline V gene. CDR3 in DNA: TGTGCCAGCAGCGTACTACCGGGGGGCCACAATGAGCAGTTCTTC. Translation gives CASSVLPGGHNEQFF.

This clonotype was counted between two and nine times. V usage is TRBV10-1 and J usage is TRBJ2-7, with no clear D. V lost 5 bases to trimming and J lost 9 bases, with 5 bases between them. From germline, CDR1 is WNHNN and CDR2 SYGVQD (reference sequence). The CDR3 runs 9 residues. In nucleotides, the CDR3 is TGCGCCAGCAGTCCCGGGCAGTACTTC. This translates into CASSPGQYF.

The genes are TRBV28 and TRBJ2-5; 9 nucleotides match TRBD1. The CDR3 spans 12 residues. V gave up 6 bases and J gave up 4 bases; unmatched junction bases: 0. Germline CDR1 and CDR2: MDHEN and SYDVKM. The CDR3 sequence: CASRQGAETQYF. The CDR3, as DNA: TGTGCCAGCAGACAGGGGGCAGAGACCCAGTACTTC.

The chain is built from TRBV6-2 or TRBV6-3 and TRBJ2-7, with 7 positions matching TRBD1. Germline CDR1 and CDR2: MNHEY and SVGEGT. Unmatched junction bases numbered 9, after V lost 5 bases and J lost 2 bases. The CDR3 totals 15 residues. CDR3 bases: TGTGCCAGCAGTCCACCTGGGACAGAAACCTACGAGCAGTACTTC. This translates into CASSPPGTETYEQYF.

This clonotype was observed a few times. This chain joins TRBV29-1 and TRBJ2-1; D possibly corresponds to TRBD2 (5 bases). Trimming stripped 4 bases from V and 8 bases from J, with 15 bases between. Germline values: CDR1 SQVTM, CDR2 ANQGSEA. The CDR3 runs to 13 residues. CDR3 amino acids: CSVVLGRGDEQFF. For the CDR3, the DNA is TGCAGCGTTGTTCTAGGGAGAGGCGATGAGCAGTTCTTC.

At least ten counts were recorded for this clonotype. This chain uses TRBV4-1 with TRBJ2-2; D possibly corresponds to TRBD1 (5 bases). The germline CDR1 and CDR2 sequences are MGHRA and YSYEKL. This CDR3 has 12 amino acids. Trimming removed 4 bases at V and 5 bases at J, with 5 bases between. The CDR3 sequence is CASSRQTGELFF. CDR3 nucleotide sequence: TGCGCCAGCAGCCGACAGACCGGGGAGCTGTTTTTT.

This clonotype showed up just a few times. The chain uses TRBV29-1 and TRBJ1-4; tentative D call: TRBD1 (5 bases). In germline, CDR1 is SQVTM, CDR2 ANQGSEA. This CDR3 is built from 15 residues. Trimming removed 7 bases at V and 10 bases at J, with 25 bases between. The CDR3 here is CSAEGLQDLQGKLFF. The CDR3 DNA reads TGCAGCGCCGAGGGACTACAGGACCTCCAAGGAAAACTGTTTTTT. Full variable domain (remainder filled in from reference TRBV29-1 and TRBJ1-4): SAVISQKPSRDICQRGTSLTIQCQVDSQVTMMFWYRQQPGQSLTLIATANQGSEATYESGFVIDKFPISRPNLTFSTLTVSNMSPEDSSIYLCSAEGLQDLQGKLFFGSGTQLSVL.

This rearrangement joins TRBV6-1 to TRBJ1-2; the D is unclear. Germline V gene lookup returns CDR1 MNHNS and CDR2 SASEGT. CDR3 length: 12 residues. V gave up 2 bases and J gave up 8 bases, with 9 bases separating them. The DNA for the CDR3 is TGTGCCAGCAGTGAATGGGCAGTGGGCTACACCTTC. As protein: CASSEWAVGYTF.

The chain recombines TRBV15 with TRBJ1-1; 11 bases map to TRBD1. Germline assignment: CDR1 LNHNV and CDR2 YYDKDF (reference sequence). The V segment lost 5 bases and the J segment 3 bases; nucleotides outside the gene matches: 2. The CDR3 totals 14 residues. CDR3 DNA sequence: TGTGCCACCAGCGGGGACAGGGGGGACACTGAAGCTTTCTTT. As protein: CATSGDRGDTEAFF.

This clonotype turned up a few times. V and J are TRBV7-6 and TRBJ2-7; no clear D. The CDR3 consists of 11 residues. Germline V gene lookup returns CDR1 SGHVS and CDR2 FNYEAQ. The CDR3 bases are TGTGCCAGCAGCTTAGGTAGCAGTCTAGTTGTC. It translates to CASSLGSSLVV.

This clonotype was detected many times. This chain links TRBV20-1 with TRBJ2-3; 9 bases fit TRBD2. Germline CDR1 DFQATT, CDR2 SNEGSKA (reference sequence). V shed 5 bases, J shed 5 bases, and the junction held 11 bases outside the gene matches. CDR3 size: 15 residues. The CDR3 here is CSARVAGGLVDTQYF. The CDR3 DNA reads TGCAGTGCTCGGGTGGCGGGGGGGCTTGTAGATACGCAGTATTTT.

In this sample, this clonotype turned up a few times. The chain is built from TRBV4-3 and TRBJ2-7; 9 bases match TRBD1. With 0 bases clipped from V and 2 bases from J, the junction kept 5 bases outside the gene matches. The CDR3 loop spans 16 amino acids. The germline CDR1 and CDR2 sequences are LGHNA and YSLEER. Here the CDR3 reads CASSQDRGTGTYEQYF. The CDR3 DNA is TGCGCCAGCAGCCAAGATCGGGGGACAGGGACCTACGAGCAGTACTTC.

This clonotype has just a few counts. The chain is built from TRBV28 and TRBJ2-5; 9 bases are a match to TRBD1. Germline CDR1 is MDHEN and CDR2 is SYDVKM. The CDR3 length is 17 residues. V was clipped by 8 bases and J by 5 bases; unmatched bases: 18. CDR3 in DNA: TGTGCCAGCCAAAGCCCGGAGGTGACAGGGGGTGGGGAGACCCAGTACTTC. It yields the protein CASQSPEVTGGGETQYF.

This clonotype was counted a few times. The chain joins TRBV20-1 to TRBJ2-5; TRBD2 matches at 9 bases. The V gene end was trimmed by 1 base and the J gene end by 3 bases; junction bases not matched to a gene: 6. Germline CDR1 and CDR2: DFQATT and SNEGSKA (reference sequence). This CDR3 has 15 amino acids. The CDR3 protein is CSARGLERGEETQYF. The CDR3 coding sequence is TGCAGTGCTAGAGGCTTGGAGCGGGGGGAAGAGACCCAGTACTTC.

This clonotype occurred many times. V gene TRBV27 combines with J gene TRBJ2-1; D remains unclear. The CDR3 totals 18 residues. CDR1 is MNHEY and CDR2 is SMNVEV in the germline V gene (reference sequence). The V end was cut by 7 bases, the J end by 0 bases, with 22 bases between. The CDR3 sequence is CASTLKGTWGSSYNEQFF. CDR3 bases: TGTGCCAGCACTCTAAAGGGTACATGGGGATCCTCCTACAATGAGCAGTTCTTC.

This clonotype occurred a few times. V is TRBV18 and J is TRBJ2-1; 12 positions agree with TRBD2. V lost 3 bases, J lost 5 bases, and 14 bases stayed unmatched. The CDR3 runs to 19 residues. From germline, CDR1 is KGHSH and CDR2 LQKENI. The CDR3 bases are TGTGCCAGCTCACCCGCCACCGTCAGACTAGCGGGGGAACACAATGAGCAGTTCTTC. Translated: CASSPATVRLAGEHNEQFF. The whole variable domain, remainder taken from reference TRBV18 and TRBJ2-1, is NAGVMQNPRHLVRRRGQEARLRCSPMKGHSHVYWYRQLPEEGLKFMVYLQKENIIDESGMPKERFSAEFPKEGPSILRIQQVVRGDSAAYFCASSPATVRLAGEHNEQFFGPGTRLTVL.

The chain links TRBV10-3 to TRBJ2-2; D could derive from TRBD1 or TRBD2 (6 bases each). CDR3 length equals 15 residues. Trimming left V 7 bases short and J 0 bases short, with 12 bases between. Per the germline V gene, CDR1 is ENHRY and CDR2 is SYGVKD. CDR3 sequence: CAIKSGGANTGELFF. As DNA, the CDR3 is TGTGCCATCAAATCCGGGGGCGCGAACACCGGGGAGCTGTTTTTT.

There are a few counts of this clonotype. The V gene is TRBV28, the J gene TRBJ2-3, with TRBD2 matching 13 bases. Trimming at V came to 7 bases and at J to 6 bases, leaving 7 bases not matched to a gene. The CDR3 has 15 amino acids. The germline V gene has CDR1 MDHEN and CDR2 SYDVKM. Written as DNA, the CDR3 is TGTGCCAGCAAAAGGACTAGCGGGGGCCCGGATACGCAGTATTTT. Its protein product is CASKRTSGGPDTQYF.

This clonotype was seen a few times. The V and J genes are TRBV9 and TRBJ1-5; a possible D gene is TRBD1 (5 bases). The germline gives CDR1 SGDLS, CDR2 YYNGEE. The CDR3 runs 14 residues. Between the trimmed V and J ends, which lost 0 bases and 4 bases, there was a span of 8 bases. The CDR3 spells CASSVAGGNQPQHF. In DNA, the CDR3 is TGTGCCAGCAGCGTAGCGGGGGGGAATCAGCCCCAGCATTTT.

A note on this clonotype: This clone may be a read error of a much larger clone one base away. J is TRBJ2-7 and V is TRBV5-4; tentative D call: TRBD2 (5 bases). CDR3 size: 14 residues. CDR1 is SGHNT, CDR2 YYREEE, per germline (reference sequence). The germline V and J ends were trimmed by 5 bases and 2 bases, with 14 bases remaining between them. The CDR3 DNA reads TGTGCCAGCAGATTATCAACGGAGGCCTACGAGCAGTACTTC. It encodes CASRLSTEAYEQYF. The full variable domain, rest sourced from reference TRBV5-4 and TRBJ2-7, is ETGVTQSPTHLIKTRGQQVTLRCSSQSGHNTVSWYQQALGQGPQFIFQYYREEENGRGNFPPRFSGLQFPNYSSELNVNALELDDSALYLCASRLSTEAYEQYFGPGTRLTVT.

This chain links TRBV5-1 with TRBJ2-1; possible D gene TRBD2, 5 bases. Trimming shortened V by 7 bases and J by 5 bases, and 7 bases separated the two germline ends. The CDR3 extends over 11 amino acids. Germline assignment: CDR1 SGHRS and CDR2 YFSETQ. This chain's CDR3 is CASLGDNEQFF. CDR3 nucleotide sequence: TGCGCCAGCCTCGGGGACAATGAGCAGTTCTTC.

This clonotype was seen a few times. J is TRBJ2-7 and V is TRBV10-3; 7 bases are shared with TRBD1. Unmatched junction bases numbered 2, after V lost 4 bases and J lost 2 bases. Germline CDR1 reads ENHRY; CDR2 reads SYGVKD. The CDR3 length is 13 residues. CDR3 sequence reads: CAISATGAYEQYV. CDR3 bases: TGTGCCATCAGTGCTACAGGGGCCTACGAGCAGTACGTC.

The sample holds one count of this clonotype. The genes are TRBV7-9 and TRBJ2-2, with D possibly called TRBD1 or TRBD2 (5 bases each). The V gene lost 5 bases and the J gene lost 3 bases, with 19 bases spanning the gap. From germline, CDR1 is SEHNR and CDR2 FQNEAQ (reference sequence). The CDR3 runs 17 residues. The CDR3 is CASSRPPPGADTGELFF. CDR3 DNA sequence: TGTGCCAGCAGCCGCCCCCCCCCCGGGGCCGACACCGGGGAGCTGTTTTTT. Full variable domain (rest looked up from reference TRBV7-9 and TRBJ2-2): DTGVSQNPRHKITKRGQNVTFRCDPISEHNRLYWYRQTLGQGPEFLTYFQNEAQLEKSRLLSDRFSAERPKGSFSTLEIQRTEQGDSAMYLCASSRPPPGADTGELFFGEGSRLTVL.

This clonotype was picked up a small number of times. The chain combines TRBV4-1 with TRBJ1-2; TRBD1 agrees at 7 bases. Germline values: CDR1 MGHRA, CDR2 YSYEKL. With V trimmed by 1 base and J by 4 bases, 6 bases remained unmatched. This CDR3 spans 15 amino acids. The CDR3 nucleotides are TGCGCCAGCAGCCAAGTGCGGGACAGCCCCTATGGCTACACCTTC. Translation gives CASSQVRDSPYGYTF.

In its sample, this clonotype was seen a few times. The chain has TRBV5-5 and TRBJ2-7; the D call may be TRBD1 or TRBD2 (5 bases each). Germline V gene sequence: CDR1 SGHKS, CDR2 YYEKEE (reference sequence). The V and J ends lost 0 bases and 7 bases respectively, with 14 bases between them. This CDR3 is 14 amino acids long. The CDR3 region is CASSLAGPGGEQYF. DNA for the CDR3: TGTGCCAGCAGCTTGGCGGGGCCGGGCGGAGAGCAGTACTTC.

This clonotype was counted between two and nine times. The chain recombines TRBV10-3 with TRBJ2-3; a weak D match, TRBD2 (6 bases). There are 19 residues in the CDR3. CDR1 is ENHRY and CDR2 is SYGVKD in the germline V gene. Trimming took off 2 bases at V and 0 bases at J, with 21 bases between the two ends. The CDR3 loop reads CAISEPTAGTGYSTDTQYF. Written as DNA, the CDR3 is TGTGCCATCAGTGAGCCGACGGCGGGGACGGGTTATAGCACAGATACGCAGTATTTT.